This paragraph covers one TCR beta chain sequence. Its antigen is currently unknown. Vbeta (60) and Jbeta (13) primers were used in the PCR. The data were produced by immunoSEQ multiplex PCR, yet TCRdb's version contains in-frame clones alone and is incomplete. The table shows over 75,000 clones, with about 74% occurring only once. The CDR3 covers 18 residues. Germline V gene lookup returns CDR1 MGHDK and CDR2 SYGVNS. The data were taken from a study of cytomegalovirus exposure and HLA in healthy donors. Findings of the study overall: Exclusion as indistinguishable affected some V segments, including TRBV6-2 and TRBV6-3. Previous analysis showed most TCR beta V segments were productive about 87% or about 30% of the time. A list of about 180 TCR beta chains associated with cytomegalovirus was given. Donors belonging to an Asian-associated ancestry cluster reportedly showed fewer N-insertions in productive TCRs than the roughly 670-donor mean, according to what a later analysis found.

The chain couples TRBV25-1 to TRBJ2-5; 10 positions match TRBD2. The last part of the DNA fits TRBJ2-7 better; the J call may be wrong. This receptor was taken from a man aged 55 to 70 in good health and CMV-seropositive. Sequenced input: PBMCs. In DNA form, the CDR3 reads TGTGCCAGCAGTACCCCCGGGACTAGCGATACGTTCTCCTACGAGCAGTACTTC. Protein product: CASSTPGTSDTFSYEQYF.